The 13 T cell receptor beta chains reported below all come from one sample, sequenced in a study of blood T cell repertoires in COVID-19. Profiling relied on immunoSEQ multiplex PCR, and the TCRdb table lists in-frame clones only, not all of them. The sample holds 270,000 or so clones, just under 90% seen once. Sequenced input: PBMCs or T cells enriched from blood (not recorded which). The receptors were gathered from a woman under 40 with acute COVID-19.

This chain links TRBV30 with TRBJ2-6; tentatively, D is TRBD1 (5 bases). The CDR3 spans 13 residues. Germline-derived CDR1 and CDR2 are GTSNPN and SVGIG (reference sequence). Trimming removed 3 bases at V and 3 bases at J, with 6 bases between. For the CDR3, the DNA is TGTGCCTGGAGAGGGGTTGGGGCCAACGTCCTGACTTTC. Its translation: CAWRGVGANVLTF.

This clone was picked up one time. CDR3 amino acids: CATSDLDPRAGVDTQYF. Written as DNA, the CDR3 is TGTGCCACCAGTGATTTGGATCCCCGAGCGGGAGTGGATACGCAGTATTTT. The gene calls are TRBV24-1 and TRBJ2-3; 8 positions match TRBD2. The CDR3 runs 17 residues. Germline CDR1 is KGHDR and CDR2 is SFDVKD. V was pared by 0 bases and J by 6 bases, with 10 bases of the junction left unmatched.

The chain combines TRBV2 with TRBJ1-3, with D unresolved. The CDR3 covers 15 residues. The germline V gene has CDR1 SNHLY and CDR2 FYNNEI. V was trimmed by 1 base and J by 0 bases, leaving 7 bases between them. CDR3 sequence reads: CASSEGHISGNTIYF. CDR3 bases: TGTGCCAGCAGTGAAGGACATATCTCTGGAAACACCATATATTTT.

The chain combines TRBV2 with TRBJ2-7, with D tentatively TRBD1 (7 bases). The CDR3 extends over 14 amino acids. V dropped 8 bases and J dropped 3 bases, with 17 bases sitting between them. Germline V lookup: CDR1 SNHLY, CDR2 FYNNEI. The CDR3 protein is CASVGGQLNYEQYF. CDR3 sequence (DNA): TGTGCCAGCGTGGGGGGACAGCTTAACTACGAGCAGTACTTC.

The CDR3 DNA is TGTGCCAGCACCGACCCGACCGGAGCGGGAGGGCCCCTAGATACGCAGTATTTT. It is translated as CASTDPTGAGGPLDTQYF. The chain is built from TRBV7-2 and TRBJ2-3, with 10 bases identical to TRBD2. Germline values: CDR1 SGHTA, CDR2 FQGNSA. This CDR3 has 18 amino acids. V was clipped by 7 bases and J by 5 bases; unmatched bases: 18.

This rearrangement joins TRBV21-1 to TRBJ1-2; TRBD1 is the table's D call, not checked against the DNA. TRBV21-1 is a listed pseudogene. The CDR3 is 18 residues long. DNA of the CDR3: TGTGCCAGCAGCAAATCTCTGGCAGGTCCCCCTTTATCCTATGGCTACACCTTC. Encoded protein: CASSKSLAGPPLSYGYTF.

The chain recombines TRBV25-1 with TRBJ1-1; D gene uncertain. Germline V CDR1 and CDR2: MGHDK, SYGVNS. This CDR3 spans 11 amino acids. Trimming stripped 5 bases from V and 3 bases from J, with 4 bases between. In DNA form, the CDR3 reads TGTGCCAGCAGTCGGTACACTGAAGCTTTCTTT. It translates to CASSRYTEAFF.

J is TRBJ2-7 and V is TRBV13; 8 bases are a match to TRBD2. The CDR3 consists of 16 residues. The trim removed 4 bases at V and 3 bases at J, leaving 11 bases unmatched. Germline-derived CDR1 and CDR2 are PRHDT and FYEKMQ (reference sequence). The CDR3 DNA follows: TGTGCCAGCAGCTCCCCAGCGGGAGAGGGATTCTACGAGCAGTACTTC. Residues: CASSSPAGEGFYEQYF. The full variable domain, in which reference TRBV13 and TRBJ2-7 provide the parts outside the CDR3, is AAGVIQSPRHLIKEKRETATLKCYPIPRHDTVYWYQQGPGQDPQFLISFYEKMQSDKGSIPDRFSAQQFSDYHSELNMSSLELGDSALYFCASSSPAGEGFYEQYFGPGTRLTVT.

The chain is built from TRBV7-2 and TRBJ2-1; possibly TRBD2 for D (6 bases). In germline, CDR1 is SGHTA, CDR2 FQGNSA. The CDR3 consists of 15 residues. Trimming took off 8 bases at V and 4 bases at J, with 18 bases between the two ends. The CDR3 coding sequence is TGTGCCAGCGTAAGCCGGGACTCTAAGTACAATGAGCAGTTCTTC. It codes for CASVSRDSKYNEQFF.

A remark on this clone: At one of its ends the junction is not consistent with the germline gene, which may arise from a read error. The chain has TRBV28 and TRBJ1-4; 7 nucleotides align to TRBD1. CDR3 length: 13 residues. Germline values: CDR1 MDHEN, CDR2 SYDVKM. In nucleotides, the CDR3 is TGTGCCAGCAGTTTATTGGGCCGAGGGGGCTCCGTTTTT. As protein: CASSLLGRGGSVF.

The gene calls are TRBV24-1 and TRBJ2-3; 10 bases map to TRBD2. V shed 5 bases, J shed 2 bases, and the junction held 3 bases outside the gene matches. CDR1 KGHDR and CDR2 SFDVKD come from the germline V gene. The CDR3 is made up of 15 amino acids. The CDR3 DNA sequence: TGTGCCACCAGTGGGCTAGCGGGAGACACAGATACGCAGTATTTT. As protein: CATSGLAGDTDTQYF.

The genes are TRBV27 and TRBJ2-3; no definite D call. Deletions cut 1 base from V and 2 bases from J, with 7 bases between. This CDR3 has 14 amino acids. Germline-derived CDR1 and CDR2 are MNHEY and SMNVEV (reference sequence). Written as DNA, the CDR3 is TGTGCCAGCAGTTTATGGCAAGACACAGATACGCAGTATTTT. Translated, it gives CASSLWQDTDTQYF.

The chain uses TRBV19 and TRBJ1-4; D is possibly TRBD1 (6 bases). CDR3 length: 16 amino acids. The V gene's germline CDR1 is LNHDA and CDR2 SQIVND (reference sequence). V was trimmed by 3 bases and J by 4 bases, leaving 15 bases between them. CDR3 sequence (DNA): TGTGCCAGTAGTATCTCCCAGGGGACGGATAATGAAAAACTGTTTTTT. Amino acid sequence: CASSISQGTDNEKLFF.